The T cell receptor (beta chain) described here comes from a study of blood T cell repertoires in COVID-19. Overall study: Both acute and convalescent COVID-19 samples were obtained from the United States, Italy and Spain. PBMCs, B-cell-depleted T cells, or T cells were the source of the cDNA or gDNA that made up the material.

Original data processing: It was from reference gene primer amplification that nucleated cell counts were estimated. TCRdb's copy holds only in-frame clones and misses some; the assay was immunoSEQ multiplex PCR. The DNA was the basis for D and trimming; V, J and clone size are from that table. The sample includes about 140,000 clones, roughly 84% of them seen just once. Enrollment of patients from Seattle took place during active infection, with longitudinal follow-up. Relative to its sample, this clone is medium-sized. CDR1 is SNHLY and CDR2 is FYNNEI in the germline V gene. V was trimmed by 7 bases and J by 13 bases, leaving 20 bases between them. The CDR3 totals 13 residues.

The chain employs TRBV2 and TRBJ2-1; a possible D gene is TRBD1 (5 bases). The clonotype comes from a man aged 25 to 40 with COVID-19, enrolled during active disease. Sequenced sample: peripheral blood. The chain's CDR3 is CASIDAQQARQFF. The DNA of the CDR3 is TGTGCCAGCATCGACGCCCAACAGGCCCGACAGTTCTTC.